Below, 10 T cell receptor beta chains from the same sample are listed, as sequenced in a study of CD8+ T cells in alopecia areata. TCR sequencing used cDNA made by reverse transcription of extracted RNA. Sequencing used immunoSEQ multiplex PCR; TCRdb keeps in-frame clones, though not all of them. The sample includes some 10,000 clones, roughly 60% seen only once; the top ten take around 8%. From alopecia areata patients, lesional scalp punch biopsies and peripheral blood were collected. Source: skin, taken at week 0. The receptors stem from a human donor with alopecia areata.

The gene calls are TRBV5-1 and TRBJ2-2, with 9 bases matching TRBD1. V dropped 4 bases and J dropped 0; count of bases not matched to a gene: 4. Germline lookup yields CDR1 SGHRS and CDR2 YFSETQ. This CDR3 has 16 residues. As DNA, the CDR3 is TGCGCCAGCAGCAGAGGGACAGGGACGAACACCGGGGAGCTGTTTTTT. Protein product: CASSRGTGTNTGELFF. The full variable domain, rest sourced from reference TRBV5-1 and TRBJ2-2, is KAGVTQTPRYLIKTRGQQVTLSCSPISGHRSVSWYQQTPGQGLQFLFEYFSETQRNKGNFPGRFSGRQFSNSRSEMNVSTLELGDSALYLCASSRGTGTNTGELFFGEGSRLTVL.

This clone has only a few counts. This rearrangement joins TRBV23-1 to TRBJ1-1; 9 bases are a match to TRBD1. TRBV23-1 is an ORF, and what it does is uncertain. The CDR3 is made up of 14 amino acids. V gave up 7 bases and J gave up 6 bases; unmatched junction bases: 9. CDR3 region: CASNQQGAVAEAFF. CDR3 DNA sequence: TGCGCCAGCAACCAACAGGGGGCGGTGGCTGAAGCTTTCTTT.

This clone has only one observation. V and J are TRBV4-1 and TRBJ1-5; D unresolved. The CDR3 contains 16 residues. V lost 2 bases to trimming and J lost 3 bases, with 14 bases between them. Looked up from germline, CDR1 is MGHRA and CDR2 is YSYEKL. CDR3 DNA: TGCGCCAGCAGCCAAAAGATTCAGATAGACAATCAGCCCCAGCATTTT. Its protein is CASSQKIQIDNQPQHF.

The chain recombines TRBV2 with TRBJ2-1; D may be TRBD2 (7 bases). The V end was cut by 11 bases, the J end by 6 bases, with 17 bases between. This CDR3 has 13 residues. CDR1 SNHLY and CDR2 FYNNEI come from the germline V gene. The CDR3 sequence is CAPGGREFNEQFF. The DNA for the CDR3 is TGTGCCCCCGGGGGGCGGGAGTTCAATGAGCAGTTCTTC.

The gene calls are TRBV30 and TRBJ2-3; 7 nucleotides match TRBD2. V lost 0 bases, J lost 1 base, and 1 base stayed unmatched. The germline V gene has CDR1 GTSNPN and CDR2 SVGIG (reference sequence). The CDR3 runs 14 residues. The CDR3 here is CAWSVRGGTDTQYF. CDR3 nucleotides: TGTGCCTGGAGTGTACGGGGGGGCACAGATACGCAGTATTTT.

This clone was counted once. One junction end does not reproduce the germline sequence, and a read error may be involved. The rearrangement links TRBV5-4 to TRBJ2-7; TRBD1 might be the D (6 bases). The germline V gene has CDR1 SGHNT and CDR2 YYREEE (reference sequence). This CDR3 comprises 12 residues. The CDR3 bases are TGTGCCAGCAGCTTGGGGAGACAGGACCTGAACTTC. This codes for CASSLGRQDLNF.

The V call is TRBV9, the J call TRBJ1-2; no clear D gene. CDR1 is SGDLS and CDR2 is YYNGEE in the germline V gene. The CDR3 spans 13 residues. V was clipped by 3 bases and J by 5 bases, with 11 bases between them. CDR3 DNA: TGTGCCAGCAGCGGCCAGTTTGTGTATGGCTACACCTTC. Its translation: CASSGQFVYGYTF.

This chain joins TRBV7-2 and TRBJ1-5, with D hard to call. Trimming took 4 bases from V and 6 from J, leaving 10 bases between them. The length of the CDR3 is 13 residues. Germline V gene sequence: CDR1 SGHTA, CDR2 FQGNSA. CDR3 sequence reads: CASSSQAGQPQHF. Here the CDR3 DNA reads TGTGCCAGCAGCTCCCAAGCGGGTCAGCCCCAGCATTTT.

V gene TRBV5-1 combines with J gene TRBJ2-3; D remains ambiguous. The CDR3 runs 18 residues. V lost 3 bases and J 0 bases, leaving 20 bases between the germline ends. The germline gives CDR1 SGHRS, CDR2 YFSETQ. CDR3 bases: TGCGCCAGCAGCTGGCCCAGGCAAGCCCTACTAAGCACAGATACGCAGTATTTT. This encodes CASSWPRQALLSTDTQYF.

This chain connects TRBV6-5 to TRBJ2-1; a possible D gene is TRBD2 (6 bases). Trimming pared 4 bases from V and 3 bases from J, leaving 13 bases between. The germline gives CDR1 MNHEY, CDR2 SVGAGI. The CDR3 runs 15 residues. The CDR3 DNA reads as TGTGCCAGCAGTTCCTTGGTGGGGGGCTACAATGAGCAGTTCTTC. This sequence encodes CASSSLVGGYNEQFF.